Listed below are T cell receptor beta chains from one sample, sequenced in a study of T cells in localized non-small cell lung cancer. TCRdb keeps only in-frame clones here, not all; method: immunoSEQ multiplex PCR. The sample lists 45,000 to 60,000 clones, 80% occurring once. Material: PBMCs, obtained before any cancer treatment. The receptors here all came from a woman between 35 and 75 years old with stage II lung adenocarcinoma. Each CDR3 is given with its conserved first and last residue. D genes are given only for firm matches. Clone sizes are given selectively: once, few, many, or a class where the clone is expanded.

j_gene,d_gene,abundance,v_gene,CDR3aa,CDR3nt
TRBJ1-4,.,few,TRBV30,CAWSDDSTTNEKLFF,TGTGCCTGGAGTGACGACAGTACAACTAATGAAAAACTGTTTTTT
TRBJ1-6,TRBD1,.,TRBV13,CASSLFGTGESPLHF,TGTGCCAGCAGCTTATTTGGAACAGGGGAATCACCCCTCCACTTT
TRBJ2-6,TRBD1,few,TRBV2,CASNRQGVNVLTF,TGTGCCAGCAACAGACAGGGAGTCAACGTCCTGACTTTC
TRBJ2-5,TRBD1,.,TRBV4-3,CASSLGQGLETQYF,TGCGCCAGCAGCCTTGGACAGGGCTTAGAGACCCAGTACTTC
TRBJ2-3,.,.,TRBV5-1,CASSLAQETDTQYF,TGCGCCAGCAGCTTGGCGCAGGAGACAGATACGCAGTATTTT
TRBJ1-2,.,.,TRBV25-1,CASNFGGGGYTF,TGTGCCAGCAACTTTGGGGGGGGCGGCTACACCTTC
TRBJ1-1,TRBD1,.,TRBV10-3,CAISQGAAEAFF,TGTGCCATCAGCCAGGGGGCCGCTGAAGCTTTCTTT
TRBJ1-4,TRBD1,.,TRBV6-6,CASSPGQGNEKLFF,TGTGCCAGCAGTCCGGGACAGGGGAACGAAAAACTGTTTTTT
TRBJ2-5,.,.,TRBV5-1,CASSFGGRGGETQYF,TGCGCCAGCAGCTTTGGGGGCAGGGGAGGTGAGACCCAGTACTTC
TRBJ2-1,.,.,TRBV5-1,CASSLNGVAVNEQFF,TGCGCCAGCAGCTTAAACGGGGTGGCCGTCAATGAGCAGTTCTTC
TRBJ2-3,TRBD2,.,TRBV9,CASSVRTSGGRDTQYF,TGTGCCAGCAGCGTTAGGACTAGCGGGGGCCGAGATACGCAGTATTTT
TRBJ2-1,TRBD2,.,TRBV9,CASSPQAGGAQGEFF,TGTGCCAGCAGCCCCCAGGCGGGGGGCGCCCAAGGGGAGTTCTTC
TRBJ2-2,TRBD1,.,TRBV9,CASSEVSGTGANTGELFF,TGTGCCAGCAGCGAGGTGAGCGGGACAGGGGCCAACACCGGGGAGCTGTTTTTT
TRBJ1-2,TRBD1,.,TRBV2,CASRDRAYGYTF,TGTGCCAGCAGGGACAGGGCTTATGGCTACACCTTC
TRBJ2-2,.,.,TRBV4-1,CASSQDLNTGELFF,TGCGCCAGCAGCCAAGATTTAAACACCGGGGAGCTGTTTTTT
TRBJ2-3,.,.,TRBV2,CASQIGGVAQDTQYF,TGTGCCAGCCAGATCGGTGGGGTCGCACAAGATACGCAGTATTTT
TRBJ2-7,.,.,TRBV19,CASSPETAVAYEQYF,TGTGCCAGTAGCCCTGAGACTGCGGTGGCCTACGAGCAGTACTTC
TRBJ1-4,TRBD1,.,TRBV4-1,CASSTTGTGNEKLFF,TGCGCCAGCAGCACGACAGGGACAGGGAATGAAAAACTGTTTTTT
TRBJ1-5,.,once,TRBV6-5,CASSSGQGQPQHF,TGTGCCAGCAGTAGTGGGCAGGGTCAGCCCCAGCATTTT
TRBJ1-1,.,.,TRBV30,CAWTPGFWGTEAFF,TGTGCCTGGACCCCGGGCTTCTGGGGCACTGAAGCTTTCTTT
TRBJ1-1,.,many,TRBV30,CAWSVLAGGSEAFF,TGTGCCTGGAGTGTACTCGCCGGAGGTAGTGAAGCTTTCTTT
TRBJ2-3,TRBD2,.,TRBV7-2,CASSLGLLAGGGDTQYF,TGTGCCAGCAGCTTAGGACTACTAGCGGGGGGAGGAGATACGCAGTATTTT
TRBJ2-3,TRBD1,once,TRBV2,CASKFSGTGGGDTQYF,TGTGCCAGCAAATTCTCCGGGACAGGGGGAGGAGATACGCAGTATTTT
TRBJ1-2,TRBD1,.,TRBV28,CASSTPGTGNYGYTF,TGTGCCAGCAGCACCCCGGGGACAGGGAATTATGGCTACACCTTC
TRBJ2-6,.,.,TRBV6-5,CASSSGLSGANVLTF,TGTGCCAGCAGTTCGGGGTTGTCAGGGGCCAACGTCCTGACTTTC
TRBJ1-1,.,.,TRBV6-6,CASSYGRGGTEAFF,TGTGCCAGCAGTTACGGGAGGGGAGGCACTGAAGCTTTCTTT
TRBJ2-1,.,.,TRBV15,CATSRGLDVPGGEQFF,TGTGCCACCAGCAGGGGATTAGACGTCCCCGGGGGTGAGCAGTTCTTC
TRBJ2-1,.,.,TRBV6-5,CASSWQSNEQFF,TGTGCCAGCAGTTGGCAGTCCAATGAGCAGTTCTTC
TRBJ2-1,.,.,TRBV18,CASSPWDTEDNEQFF,TGTGCCAGCTCACCCTGGGACACGGAGGACAATGAGCAGTTCTTC
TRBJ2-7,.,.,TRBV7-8,CASSLAVTGPYEQYF,TGTGCCAGCAGCTTAGCGGTGACAGGACCCTACGAGCAGTACTTC
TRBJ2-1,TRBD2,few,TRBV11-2,CASSLTREAGYNEQFF,TGTGCCAGCAGCTTAACCAGGGAAGCGGGGTACAATGAGCAGTTCTTC
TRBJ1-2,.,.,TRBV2,CASTPEQYNYGYTF,TGTGCCAGCACGCCAGAGCAGTATAACTATGGCTACACCTTC
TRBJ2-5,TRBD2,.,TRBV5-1,CASSSASGGETQYF,TGCGCCAGCAGCTCCGCTAGCGGGGGAGAGACCCAGTACTTC
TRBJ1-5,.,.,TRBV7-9,CASSQGYNQPQHF,TGTGCCAGCAGCCAGGGGTACAATCAGCCCCAGCATTTT
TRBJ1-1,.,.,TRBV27,CASSTYKVMNTEAFF,TGTGCCAGCAGTACGTACAAGGTTATGAACACTGAAGCTTTCTTT
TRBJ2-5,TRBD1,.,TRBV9,CASSFSGQGETQYF,TGTGCCAGCAGCTTTTCTGGACAGGGAGAGACCCAGTACTTC
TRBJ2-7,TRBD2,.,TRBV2,CAQGLGFRNEQYF,TGTGCTCAGGGACTAGGATTTAGAAACGAGCAGTACTTC
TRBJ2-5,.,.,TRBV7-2,CASSLALGGGETQYF,TGTGCCAGCAGCTTAGCCCTGGGGGGCGGAGAGACCCAGTACTTC
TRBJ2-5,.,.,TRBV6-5,CASSYGLQETQYF,TGTGCCAGCAGTTACGGTCTCCAAGAGACCCAGTACTTC
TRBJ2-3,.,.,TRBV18,CASSPPQRGVTDTQYF,TGTGCCAGCTCACCCCCGCAAAGGGGGGTCACAGATACGCAGTATTTT
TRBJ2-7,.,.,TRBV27,CASSLRDSYEQYF,TGTGCCAGCAGTTTACGAGACTCCTACGAGCAGTACTTC
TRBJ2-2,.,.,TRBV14,CASSLTSLNTGELFF,TGTGCCAGCAGCTTAACCAGCTTGAACACCGGGGAGCTGTTTTTT
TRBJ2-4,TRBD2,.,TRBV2,CASSEAGGSGNIQYF,TGTGCCAGCAGTGAAGCCGGAGGTAGCGGGAACATTCAGTACTTC
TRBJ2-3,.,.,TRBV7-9,CASSLKDTQYF,TGTGCCAGCAGCTTAAAAGATACGCAGTATTTT
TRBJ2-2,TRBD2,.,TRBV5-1,CASSLGLAGTTGELFF,TGCGCCAGCAGCTTGGGGCTAGCGGGGACAACCGGGGAGCTGTTTTTT
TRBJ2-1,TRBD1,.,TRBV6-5,CASSVRTGYNEQFF,TGTGCCAGCAGTGTACGGACAGGGTACAATGAGCAGTTCTTC
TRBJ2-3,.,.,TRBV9,CASSVEGPGTDTQYF,TGTGCCAGCAGCGTAGAAGGGCCGGGCACAGATACGCAGTATTTT
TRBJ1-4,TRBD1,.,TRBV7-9,CASSRQGTNEKLFF,TGTGCCAGCAGCCGACAGGGAACTAATGAAAAACTGTTTTTT
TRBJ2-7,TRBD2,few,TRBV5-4,CASSWGSGASYEQYF,TGTGCCAGCAGCTGGGGGAGCGGGGCCTCCTACGAGCAGTACTTC
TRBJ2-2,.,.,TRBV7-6,CASSLVSNTGELFF,TGTGCCAGCAGCTTAGTCAGTAACACCGGGGAGCTGTTTTTT
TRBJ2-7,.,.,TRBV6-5,CASSYSNGDGYEQYF,TGTGCCAGCAGTTACTCGAACGGGGACGGCTACGAGCAGTACTTC
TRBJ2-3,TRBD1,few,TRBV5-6,CASSDGTGLYTDTQYF,TGTGCCAGCAGCGACGGGACAGGGTTATACACAGATACGCAGTATTTT
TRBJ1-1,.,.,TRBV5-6,CASSLAHRDPANTEAFF,TGTGCCAGCAGCTTGGCGCACAGGGATCCCGCTAACACTGAAGCTTTCTTT